Below are 5 T cell receptor beta chains sequenced from a single sample in a study of cytomegalovirus exposure and HLA in healthy donors (dated by TCRdb to about 2017). Library preparation was by the immunoSEQ multiplex PCR assay. For the multiplex PCR, a mixture combining 60 forward primers for TCR Vbeta segments and 13 reverse primers for TCR Jbeta segments was used. Drawn from immuneACCESS, this table holds only the in-frame rearrangements with V and J called that TCRdb kept. Clones are partly lost; checked studies trace under half to an unresolved V gene and leave the rest unexplained. A total of under 150,000 clones appear in this sample, 80% of them only once. 4% to 4.5% of the sample is in the top ten clones. The source material was PBMCs. These receptor sequences come from a woman aged 40-49 years in good health and CMV-seronegative.

The chain recombines TRBV2 with TRBJ2-7, with TRBD2 as a possible D gene (8 bases). Trimming left V 7 bases short and J 3 bases short, with 16 bases between. CDR1 SNHLY and CDR2 FYNNEI come from the germline V gene. The CDR3 is 14 residues long. The chain's CDR3 is CASNIAGQIYEQYF. The CDR3 DNA follows: TGTGCCAGCAATATAGCGGGACAGATCTACGAGCAGTACTTC.

CDR3 sequence reads: CASSHGQTQETQYF. DNA of the CDR3: TGCGCCAGCAGCCATGGACAGACCCAAGAGACCCAGTACTTC. The rearrangement joins TRBV4-1 to TRBJ2-5; TRBD1 might be the D (6 bases). Germline V gene sequence: CDR1 MGHRA, CDR2 YSYEKL. The CDR3 has 14 residues. V lost 3 bases and J lost 1, with 9 bases in between.

The V gene is TRBV29-1, the J gene TRBJ2-3; 7 bases are shared with TRBD2. CDR1 is SQVTM and CDR2 is ANQGSEA in the germline V gene. V shed 1 base, J shed 5 bases, and the junction held 12 bases outside the gene matches. The CDR3 is 16 amino acids. CDR3 sequence (DNA): TGCAGCGTTGAAGGTGGGCGGGGCGGGGGTGAAGATACGCAGTATTTT. This gives the protein CSVEGGRGGGEDTQYF.

This chain joins TRBV7-2 and TRBJ1-3; D perhaps matches TRBD1 (6 bases). Trimming took off 3 bases at V and 0 bases at J, with 9 bases between the two ends. The CDR3 has 15 amino acids. Germline V gene lookup returns CDR1 SGHTA and CDR2 FQGNSA. The CDR3 DNA reads as TGTGCCAGCAGCTTGTACAGGGCCTCTGGAAACACCATATATTTT. Amino acid sequence: CASSLYRASGNTIYF.

The chain links TRBV5-4 to TRBJ1-1, with D perhaps TRBD1 (6 bases). CDR3 length: 14 amino acids. Germline V gene data show CDR1 as SGHNT and CDR2 as YYREEE (reference sequence). Trimming left V 1 base short and J 5 bases short, with 12 bases between. DNA of the CDR3: TGTGCCAGCAGCTTGCAGGGGCTCGAGACTGAAGCTTTCTTT. It is translated as CASSLQGLETEAFF.